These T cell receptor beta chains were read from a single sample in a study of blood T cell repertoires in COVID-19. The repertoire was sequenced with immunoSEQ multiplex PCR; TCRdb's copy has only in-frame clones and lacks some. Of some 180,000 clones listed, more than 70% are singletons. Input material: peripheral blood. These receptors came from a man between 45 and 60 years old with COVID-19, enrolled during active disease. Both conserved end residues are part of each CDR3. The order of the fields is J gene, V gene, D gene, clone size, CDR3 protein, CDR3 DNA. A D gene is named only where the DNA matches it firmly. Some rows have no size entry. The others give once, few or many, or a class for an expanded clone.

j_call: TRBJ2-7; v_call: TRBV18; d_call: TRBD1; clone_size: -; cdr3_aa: CASSPPSRDRYEQYF; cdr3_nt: TGTGCCAGCTCACCTCCGTCCCGGGACAGGTACGAGCAGTACTTC
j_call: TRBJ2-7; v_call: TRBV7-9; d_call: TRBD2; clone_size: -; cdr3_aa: CASSRGLAGDEQYF; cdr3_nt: TGTGCCAGCAGCCGGGGACTAGCGGGAGACGAGCAGTACTTC
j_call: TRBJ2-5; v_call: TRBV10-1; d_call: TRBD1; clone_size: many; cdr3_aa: CASSAGTEETQYF; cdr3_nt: TGCGCCAGCAGCGCCGGGACAGAAGAGACCCAGTACTTC
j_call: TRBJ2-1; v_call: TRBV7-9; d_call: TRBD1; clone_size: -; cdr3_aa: CASSATGSEQFF; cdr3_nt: TGTGCCAGCAGCGCGACAGGGTCTGAGCAGTTCTTC
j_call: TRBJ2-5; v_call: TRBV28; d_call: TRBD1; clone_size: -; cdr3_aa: CASSLGTGGRFSRETQYF; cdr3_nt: TGTGCCAGCAGTCTCGGGACAGGGGGCAGGTTTTCTCGGGAGACCCAGTACTTC
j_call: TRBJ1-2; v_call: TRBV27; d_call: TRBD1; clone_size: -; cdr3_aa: CASSRTGTESNYGYTF; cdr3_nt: TGTGCCAGCAGTCGTACAGGGACAGAGTCTAACTATGGCTACACCTTC
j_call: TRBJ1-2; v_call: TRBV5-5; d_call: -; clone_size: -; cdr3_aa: CASSAGYDYGYTF; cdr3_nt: TGTGCCAGCAGCGCAGGGTATGACTATGGCTACACCTTC
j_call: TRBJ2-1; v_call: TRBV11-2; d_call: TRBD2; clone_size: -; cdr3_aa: CASSFIPPGLADNEQFF; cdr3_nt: TGTGCCAGCAGCTTTATCCCCCCGGGACTAGCGGACAATGAGCAGTTCTTC
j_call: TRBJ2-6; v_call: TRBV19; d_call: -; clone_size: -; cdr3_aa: CASTSRAGGSGANVLTF; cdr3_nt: TGTGCCAGTACATCGAGGGCAGGAGGCTCTGGGGCCAACGTCCTGACTTTC
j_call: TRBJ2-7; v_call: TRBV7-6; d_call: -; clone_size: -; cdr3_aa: CASSSPQGGAYEQYF; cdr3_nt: TGTGCCAGCAGCTCGCCGCAGGGGGGTGCCTACGAGCAGTACTTC
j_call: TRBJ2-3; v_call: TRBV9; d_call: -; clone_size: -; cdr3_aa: CASSVEVAATDTQYF; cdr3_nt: TGTGCCAGCAGCGTAGAGGTAGCGGCCACAGATACGCAGTATTTT
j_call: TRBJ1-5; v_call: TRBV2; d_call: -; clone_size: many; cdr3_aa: CASSEALGGFQPQHF; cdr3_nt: TGTGCCAGCAGTGAAGCGCTCGGGGGGTTTCAGCCCCAGCATTTT
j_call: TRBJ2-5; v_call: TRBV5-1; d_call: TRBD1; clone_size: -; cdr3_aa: CASRAGTGGSETQYF; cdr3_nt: TGCGCCAGCAGGGCCGGGACAGGGGGCTCGGAGACCCAGTACTTC
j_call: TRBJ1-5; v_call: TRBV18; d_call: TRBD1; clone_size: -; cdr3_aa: CASSRDRDQPQHF; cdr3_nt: TGTGCCAGCTCACGGGACAGGGACCAGCCCCAGCATTTT
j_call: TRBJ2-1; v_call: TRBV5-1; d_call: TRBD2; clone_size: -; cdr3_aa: CASSLALTGTSGVNEQFF; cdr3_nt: TGCGCCAGCAGCTTGGCCTTAACGGGGACTAGCGGGGTAAATGAGCAGTTCTTC
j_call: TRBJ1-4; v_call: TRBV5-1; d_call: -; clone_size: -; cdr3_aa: CASSSKTGSNEKLFF; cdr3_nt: TGCGCCAGCAGCTCTAAGACAGGTAGTAATGAAAAACTGTTTTTT